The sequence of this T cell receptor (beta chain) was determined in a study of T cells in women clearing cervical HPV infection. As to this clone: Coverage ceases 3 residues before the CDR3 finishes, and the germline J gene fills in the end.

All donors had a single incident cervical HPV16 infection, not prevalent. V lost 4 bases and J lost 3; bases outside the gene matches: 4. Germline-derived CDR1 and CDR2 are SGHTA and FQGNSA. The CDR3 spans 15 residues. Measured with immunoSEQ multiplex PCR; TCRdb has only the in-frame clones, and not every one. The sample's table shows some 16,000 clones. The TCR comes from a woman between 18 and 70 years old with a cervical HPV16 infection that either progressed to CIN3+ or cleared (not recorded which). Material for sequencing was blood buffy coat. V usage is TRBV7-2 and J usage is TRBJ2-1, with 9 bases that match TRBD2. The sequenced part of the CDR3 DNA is TGTGCCAGCAGCTGGTCTAGCGGGGTCTACAATGAG. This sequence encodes CASSWSSGVYNE. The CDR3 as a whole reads CASSWSSGVYNEQFF. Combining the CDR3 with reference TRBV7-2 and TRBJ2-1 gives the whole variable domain GAGVSQSPSNKVTEKGKDVELRCDPISGHTALYWYRQSLGQGLEFLIYFQGNSAPDKSGLPSDRFSAERTGGSVSTLTIQRTQQEDSAVYLCASSWSSGVYNEQFFGPGTRLTVL.